One T cell receptor (beta chain) is described in this entry. This clonotype is assessed as medium-sized (0.01 to 0.1%). No antigen is known for it. No clone much larger than this one lies a single base away; base qualities are absent. Using a BD FACSAria II cell sorter, four subsets defined by PD-1 and/or TIGIT were sorted out of live CD3+CD8+TCRalphabeta+ cells. Circulating CD8 T cells were sorted into four subsets by PD-1 and TIGIT expression to characterize their relevance to anti-PD-1 therapy response. For every sorted CD8 T-cell subset, sequencing covered both the TCR alpha and the TCR beta chains. Peripheral blood was collected before the first anti-PD-1 injection, after two injections and after four injections. PBMCs were isolated immediately by Ficoll gradient centrifugation. Until use, PBMCs were cryopreserved in liquid nitrogen in RPMI containing approximately 20% FCS and roughly 9.7% DMSO. After thawing, PBMCs were stained with a viability dye and with antibodies against CD3, CD8alpha, TCRalphabeta, PD-1 and TIGIT. Total RNA was extracted with the RNeasy Kit, and a RIN above 7 was reached by every sample.

CDR1 MNHEY and CDR2 SVGEGT are derived from the germline V gene. The CDR3 numbers 13 residues from cysteine through phenylalanine. Kept here is only the CDR3 DNA, which spans 39 bases and is read in frame from base 1. Trimming removed 8 bases from V and 2 bases from J, leaving 13 bases between the germline ends. These data are taken from a study of circulating CD8 cells and anti-PD-1 response in melanoma (dated by TCRdb to 2018 to 2021). General notes on the study: Nivolumab was administered to patients intravenously at 3 mg/kg every 2 weeks. The melanoma cohort included roughly 13 patients, of whom seven received anti-PD-1 as first-line therapy and six had previously received targeted therapy or immunotherapy. Responders were defined as patients showing complete or partial responses, and non-responders as patients showing stable or progressive disease (RECIST v1.1). The TCR repertoire analysis included roughly eleven melanoma patients, of whom 7 were non-responders and 4 were responders. In on-treatment samples, a biotinylated anti-human IgG4 antibody was used to detect PD-1.

Here is what the overall study found, with its caveats: Because tumor material was not accessible, tumor reactivity was instead assessed by peptide assays on expanded sorted subsets. Repertoires were largely private between subsets, with under 8% of TRB clonotypes shared at M1; sharing was highest between DPOS and TIGIT. The DNEG repertoire was the most diverse; PD-1 and DPOS showed similar, higher clonality, and TIGIT repertoires were the least diverse. Because material was limited, most experiments were generally run without replicates. The cohort included both treatment-naive and previously treated patients, and the authors noted that this mix could influence results. The published TCR repertoire comparisons relied only on baseline and M1 samples from a small cohort that had few responders.

The instrument was a NextSeq 500. Starting from roughly 15 ng of total RNA, TCR libraries were made with the QIAseq Immune Repertoire RNA Library Kit, Human TCR Panel. TCR libraries were sequenced on an Illumina NextSeq with a Mid Output V2 kit, using asymmetric 261x41 paired-end reads. Every TCR library was diluted to 4 nM, then pooled, denatured and loaded at roughly 0.97 pM. In the original analysis: The QIAGEN GeneGlobe Data Analysis Center was used to process TCR FASTQ files, and downstream analysis was done in R 3.5.2. Clonality was calculated as one minus the Shannon entropy normalized by the log of the number of unique productive sequences. TRA or TRB clonotypes differing in abundance between baseline and M1 were identified within each subset by Fisher exact tests at 5% FDR. Clonotypes with differential abundance were put into four groups: emerging, expanding, contracting or non-expanding/contracting. Morisita's overlap index was used to measure how much repertoires overlapped between patients. TCRdb trimmed the raw reads at Q25, called clones with MiXCR and kept productive beta chains. A single entry per CDR3 protein holds the most common genes and DNA from its merged rows. The V and J calls and clone size come from TCRdb's table, not from the authors' own analysis. This sample holds 620 or so distinct CDR3 sequences; around 7% were observed only once. 15% to 20% of the sample rests with the top ten.

The chain is made from TRBV6-2 or TRBV6-3 and TRBJ2-7; D gene: possibly TRBD2, on 6 matching bases. The sequencing used CD8+ T cells from PBMCs, collected at baseline or after one month of anti-PD-1 therapy (not recorded which). The clonotype was recovered from a human donor with melanoma. CDR3 sequence: CASSWREAYEQYF. The DNA sequence follows: TGTGCCAGCTCGTGGAGGGAAGCCTACGAGCAGTACTTC.